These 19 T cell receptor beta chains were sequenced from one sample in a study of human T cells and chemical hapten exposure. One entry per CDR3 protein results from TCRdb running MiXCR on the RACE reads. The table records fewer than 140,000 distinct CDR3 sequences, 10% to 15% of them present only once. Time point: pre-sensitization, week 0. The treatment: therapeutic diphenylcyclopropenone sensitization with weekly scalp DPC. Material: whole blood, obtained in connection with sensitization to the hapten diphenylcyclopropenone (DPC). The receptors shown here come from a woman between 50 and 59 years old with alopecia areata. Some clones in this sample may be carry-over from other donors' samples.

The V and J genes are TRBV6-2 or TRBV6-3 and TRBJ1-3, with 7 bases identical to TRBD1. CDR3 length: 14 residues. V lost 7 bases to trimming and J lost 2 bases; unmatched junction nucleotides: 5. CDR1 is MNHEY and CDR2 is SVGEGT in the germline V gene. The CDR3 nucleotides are TGTGCCAGCAAATTCGGGACAGCTGGAAACACCATATATTTT. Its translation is CASKFGTAGNTIYF.

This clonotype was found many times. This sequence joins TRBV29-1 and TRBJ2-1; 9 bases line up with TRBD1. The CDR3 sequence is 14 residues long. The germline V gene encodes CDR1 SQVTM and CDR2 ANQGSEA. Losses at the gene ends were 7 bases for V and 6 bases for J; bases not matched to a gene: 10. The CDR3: CSARTGVVGNEQFF. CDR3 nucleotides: TGCAGCGCCCGGACAGGGGTTGTCGGCAATGAGCAGTTCTTC.

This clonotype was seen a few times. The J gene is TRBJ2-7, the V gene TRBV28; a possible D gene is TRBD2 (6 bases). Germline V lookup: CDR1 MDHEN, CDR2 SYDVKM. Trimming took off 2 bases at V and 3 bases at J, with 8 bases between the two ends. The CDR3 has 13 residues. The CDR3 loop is CASSLPGDYEQYF. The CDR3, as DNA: TGTGCCAGCAGTTTACCGGGGGACTACGAGCAGTACTTC.

CDR3 DNA sequence: TGCAGCGCGAGGGGACAGAACACCGGGGAGCTGTTTTTT. Its translation: CSARGQNTGELFF. The V call is TRBV29-1, the J call TRBJ2-2, with a weak D call TRBD1 (6 bases). CDR1 is SQVTM, CDR2 ANQGSEA, per germline. V was pared by 7 bases and J by 1 base, with 10 bases between. The CDR3 totals 13 residues.

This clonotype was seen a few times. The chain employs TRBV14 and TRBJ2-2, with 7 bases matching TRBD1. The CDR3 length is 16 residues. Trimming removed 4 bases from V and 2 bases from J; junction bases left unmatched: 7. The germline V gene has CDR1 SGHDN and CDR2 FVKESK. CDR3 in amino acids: CASSRVGQHNTGELFF. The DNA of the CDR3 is TGTGCCAGCAGCCGTGTGGGACAGCATAACACCGGGGAGCTGTTTTTT.

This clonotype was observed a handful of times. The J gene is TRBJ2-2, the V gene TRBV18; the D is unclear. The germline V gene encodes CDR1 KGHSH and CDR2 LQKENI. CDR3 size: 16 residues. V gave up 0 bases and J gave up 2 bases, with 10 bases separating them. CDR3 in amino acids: CASSPPNEKNTGELFF. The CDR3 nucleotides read TGTGCCAGCTCACCACCTAACGAGAAAAACACCGGGGAGCTGTTTTTT.

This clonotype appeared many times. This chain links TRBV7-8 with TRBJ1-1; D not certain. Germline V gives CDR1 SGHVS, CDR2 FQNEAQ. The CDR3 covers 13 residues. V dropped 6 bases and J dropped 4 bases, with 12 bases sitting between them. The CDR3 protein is CASSQNRGTEAFF. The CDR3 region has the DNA TGTGCCAGCAGTCAAAACCGGGGCACTGAAGCTTTCTTT.

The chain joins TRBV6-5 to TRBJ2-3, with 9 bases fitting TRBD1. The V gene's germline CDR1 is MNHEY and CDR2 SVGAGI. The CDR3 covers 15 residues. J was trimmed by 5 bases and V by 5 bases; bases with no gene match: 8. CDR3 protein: CASSDRGIFRDTQYF. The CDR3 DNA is TGTGCCAGCAGTGACAGGGGGATTTTCAGAGATACGCAGTATTTT.

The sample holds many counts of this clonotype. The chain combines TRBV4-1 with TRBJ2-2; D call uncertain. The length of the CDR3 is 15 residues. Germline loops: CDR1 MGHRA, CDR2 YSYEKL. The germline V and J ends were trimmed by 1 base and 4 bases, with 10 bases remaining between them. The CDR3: CASSQGEKFTGELFF. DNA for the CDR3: TGCGCCAGCAGCCAAGGAGAAAAGTTCACCGGGGAGCTGTTTTTT.

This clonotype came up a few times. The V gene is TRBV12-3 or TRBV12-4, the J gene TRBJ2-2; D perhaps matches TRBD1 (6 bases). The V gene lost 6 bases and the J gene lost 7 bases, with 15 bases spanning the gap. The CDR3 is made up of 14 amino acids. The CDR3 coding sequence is TGTGCCAGCAGAATCACAGGGACGGTCGGGGAGCTGTTTTTT. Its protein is CASRITGTVGELFF.

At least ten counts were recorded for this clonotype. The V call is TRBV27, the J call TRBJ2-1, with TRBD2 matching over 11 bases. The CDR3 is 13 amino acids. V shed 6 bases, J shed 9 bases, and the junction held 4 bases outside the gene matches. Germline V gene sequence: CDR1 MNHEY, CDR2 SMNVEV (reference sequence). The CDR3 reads CASRGLAGGEQFF. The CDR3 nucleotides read TGTGCCAGCAGAGGGCTAGCGGGGGGTGAGCAGTTCTTC.

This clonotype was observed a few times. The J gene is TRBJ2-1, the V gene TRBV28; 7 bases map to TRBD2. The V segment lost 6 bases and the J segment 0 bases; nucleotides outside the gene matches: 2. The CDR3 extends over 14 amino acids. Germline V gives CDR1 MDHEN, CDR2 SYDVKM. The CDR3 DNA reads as TGTGCCAGCAGATTAGCGGGCTCCTACAATGAGCAGTTCTTC. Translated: CASRLAGSYNEQFF.

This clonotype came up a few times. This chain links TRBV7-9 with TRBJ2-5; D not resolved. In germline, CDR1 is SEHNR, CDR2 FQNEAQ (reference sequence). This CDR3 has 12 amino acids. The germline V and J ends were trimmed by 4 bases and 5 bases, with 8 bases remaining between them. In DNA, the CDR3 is TGTGCCAGCAGCTGGGCGATGGAGACCCAGTACTTC. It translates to CASSWAMETQYF.

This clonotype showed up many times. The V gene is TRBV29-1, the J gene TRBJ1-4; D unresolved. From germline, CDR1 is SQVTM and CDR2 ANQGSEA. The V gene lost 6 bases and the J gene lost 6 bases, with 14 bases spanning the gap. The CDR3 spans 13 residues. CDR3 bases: TGCAGCGTCGCCGGGGAGAAGGATGAAAAACTGTTTTTT. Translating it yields CSVAGEKDEKLFF.

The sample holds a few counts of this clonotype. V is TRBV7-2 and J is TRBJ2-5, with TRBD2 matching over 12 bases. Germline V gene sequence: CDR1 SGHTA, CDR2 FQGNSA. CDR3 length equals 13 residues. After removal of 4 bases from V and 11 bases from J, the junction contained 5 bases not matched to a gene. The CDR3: CASSSGLAGWQYF. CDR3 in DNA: TGTGCCAGCAGCTCCGGACTAGCGGGGTGGCAGTACTTC.

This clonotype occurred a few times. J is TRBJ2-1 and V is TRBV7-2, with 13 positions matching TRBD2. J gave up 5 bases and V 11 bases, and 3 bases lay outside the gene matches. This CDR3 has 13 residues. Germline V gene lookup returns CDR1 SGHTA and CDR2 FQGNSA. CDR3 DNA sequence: TGTGCCGGCGGGACTAGCGGGAACAATGAGCAGTTCTTC. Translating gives CAGGTSGNNEQFF.

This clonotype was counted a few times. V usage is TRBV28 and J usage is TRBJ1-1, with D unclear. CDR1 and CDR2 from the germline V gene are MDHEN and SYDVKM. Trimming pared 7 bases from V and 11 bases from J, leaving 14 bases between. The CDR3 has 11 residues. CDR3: CASTEAGIAFF. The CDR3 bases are TGTGCCAGCACCGAAGCGGGAATTGCTTTCTTT. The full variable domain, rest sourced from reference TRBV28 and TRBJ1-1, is DVKVTQSSRYLVKRTGEKVFLECVQDMDHENMFWYRQDPGLGLRLIYFSYDVKMKEKGDIPEGYSVSREKKERFSLILESASTNQTSMYLCASTEAGIAFFGQGTRLTVV.

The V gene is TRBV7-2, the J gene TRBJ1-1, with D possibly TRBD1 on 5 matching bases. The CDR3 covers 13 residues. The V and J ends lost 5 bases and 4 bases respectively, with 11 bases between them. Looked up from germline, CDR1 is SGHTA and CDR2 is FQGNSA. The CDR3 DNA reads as TGTGCCAGCAGCATACAGGAGGGCACTGAAGCTTTCTTT. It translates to CASSIQEGTEAFF.

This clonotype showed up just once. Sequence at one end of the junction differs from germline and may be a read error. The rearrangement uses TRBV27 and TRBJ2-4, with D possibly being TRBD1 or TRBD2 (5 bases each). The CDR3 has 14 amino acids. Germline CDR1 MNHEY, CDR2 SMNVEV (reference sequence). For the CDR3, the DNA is TGTGCCAACAGTTCCCTGGGGGTATCAAACATTCAGTACTTC. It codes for CANSSLGVSNIQYF.